The 15 T cell receptor beta chains listed next were all sequenced from one sample in a study of cytomegalovirus exposure and HLA in healthy donors. A multiplex PCR was run with 60 Vbeta primers and 13 Jbeta primers. Clones were sequenced by immunoSEQ multiplex PCR, and TCRdb holds only the in-frame ones, with some missing. The repertoire shows tens of thousands of clones; the top ten hold 6.5% to 10%. The sequenced material came from PBMCs. The source is a male donor in good health and CMV-seronegative.

The V call is TRBV19, the J call TRBJ1-2; D unclear. Trimming stripped 5 bases from V and 3 bases from J, with 7 bases between. The germline gives CDR1 LNHDA, CDR2 SQIVND (reference sequence). This CDR3 has 12 amino acids. This chain's CDR3 is CASSRRDYGYTF. CDR3 in DNA: TGTGCCAGTAGTCGACGGGACTATGGCTACACCTTC. The whole variable domain, remainder taken from reference TRBV19 and TRBJ1-2, is DGGITQSPKYLFRKEGQNVTLSCEQNLNHDAMYWYRQDPGQGLRLIYYSQIVNDFQKGDIAEGYSVSREKKESFPLTVTSAQKNPTAFYLCASSRRDYGYTFGSGTRLTVV.

V is TRBV30 and J is TRBJ2-7; perhaps TRBD2 as D (6 bases). The CDR3 has 14 amino acids. V lost 2 bases and J lost 2, with 13 bases in between. Germline V CDR1 and CDR2: GTSNPN, SVGIG (reference sequence). The CDR3 protein is CAWSRASDPYEQYF. CDR3 DNA: TGTGCCTGGAGTAGGGCTAGCGACCCCTACGAGCAGTACTTC.

The chain has TRBV13 and TRBJ1-1; 7 positions match TRBD1. CDR1 is PRHDT, CDR2 FYEKMQ, per germline (reference sequence). CDR3 length equals 16 residues. The trim removed 0 bases at V and 5 bases at J, leaving 9 bases unmatched. In DNA, the CDR3 is TGTGCCAGCAGCTTAGGCCGCGGAGGGGGCGAAACTGAAGCTTTCTTT. Protein product: CASSLGRGGGETEAFF.

Of note for this clone: The junction does not match germline at one end; this may be a read error. This chain joins TRBV7-2 and TRBJ2-5; 12 bases map to TRBD2. This CDR3 contains 14 residues. The germline CDR1 and CDR2 sequences are SGHTA and FQGNSA. CDR3 sequence: CASSLAGGPETQYF. Written as DNA, the CDR3 is TGTGCCAGCAGCCTAGCGGGAGGGCCGGAGACCCAGTACTTC.

CDR3 loop: CASSPSGSGRAPSYEQYF. The CDR3 DNA follows: TGTGCCAGCAGCCCGAGTGGAAGCGGGAGGGCCCCCTCCTACGAGCAGTACTTC. The chain is built from TRBV7-8 and TRBJ2-7, with 10 bases aligning to TRBD2. The CDR3 contains 18 residues. Germline lookup yields CDR1 SGHVS and CDR2 FQNEAQ. The V gene end was trimmed by 5 bases and the J gene end by 0 bases; junction bases not matched to a gene: 13.

The DNA of the CDR3 is TGTGCCAGCACCCCGCTAGCGGGAGTCGATGAGCAGTTCTTC. Translation: CASTPLAGVDEQFF. The chain employs TRBV28 and TRBJ2-1, with 10 bases lining up with TRBD2. Losses at the gene ends were 7 bases for V and 8 bases for J; bases not matched to a gene: 8. This CDR3 is built from 14 residues. The germline V gene encodes CDR1 MDHEN and CDR2 SYDVKM.

The V call is TRBV5-1, the J call TRBJ2-7, with 7 bases fitting TRBD1. Per the germline V gene, CDR1 is SGHRS and CDR2 is YFSETQ. The CDR3 runs to 13 residues. The junction had 2 bases not matched to a gene; V was cut back by 2 bases and J by 3 bases. The CDR3, as DNA: TGCGCCAGCAGCTTAGGACAGGACTACGAGCAGTACTTC. Residues: CASSLGQDYEQYF.

The J gene is TRBJ2-5, the V gene TRBV7-9, with D maybe TRBD2 (7 bases). V lost 5 bases to trimming and J lost 5 bases, with 27 bases between them. Per the germline V gene, CDR1 is SEHNR and CDR2 is FQNEAQ (reference sequence). The CDR3 extends over 18 amino acids. The CDR3 region has the DNA TGTGCCAGCAGCCCCGAACGGGGGCGGGAGAGGGAGGGGGAGACCCAGTACTTC. This translates into CASSPERGREREGETQYF.

CDR3 residues: CASSLSDRAPRTDTQYF. CDR3 sequence (DNA): TGTGCCAGCAGTTTATCAGACAGAGCACCCCGCACAGATACGCAGTATTTT. The chain links TRBV27 to TRBJ2-3; tentatively, D is TRBD1 (5 bases). CDR1 and CDR2 (germline): MNHEY, SMNVEV (reference sequence). Trimming left V 0 bases short and J 1 base short, with 14 bases between. This CDR3 comprises 17 residues.

This sequence joins TRBV28 and TRBJ1-5; a weak D match, TRBD1 (5 bases). Germline CDR1 reads MDHEN; CDR2 reads SYDVKM. CDR3 length equals 16 residues. V gave up 6 bases and J gave up 0 bases, with 15 bases separating them. CDR3 DNA: TGTGCCAGCAGACCCTGGGGGGAATATAGCAATCAGCCCCAGCATTTT. The encoded protein is CASRPWGEYSNQPQHF. Full variable domain (missing parts from reference TRBV28 and TRBJ1-5): DVKVTQSSRYLVKRTGEKVFLECVQDMDHENMFWYRQDPGLGLRLIYFSYDVKMKEKGDIPEGYSVSREKKERFSLILESASTNQTSMYLCASRPWGEYSNQPQHFGDGTRLSIL.

V usage is TRBV15 and J usage is TRBJ1-5; TRBD1 might be the D (5 bases). V was pared by 1 base and J by 6 bases, with 10 bases between. The germline gives CDR1 LNHNV, CDR2 YYDKDF (reference sequence). The CDR3 covers 14 residues. CDR3 region: CATSRAGGVQPQHF. CDR3 nucleotide sequence: TGTGCCACCAGCAGAGCGGGGGGGGTTCAGCCCCAGCATTTT. The full variable domain, rest sourced from reference TRBV15 and TRBJ1-5, is DAMVIQNPRYQVTQFGKPVTLSCSQTLNHNVMYWYQQKSSQAPKLLFHYYDKDFNNEADTPDNFQSRRPNTSFCFLDIRSPGLGDTAMYLCATSRAGGVQPQHFGDGTRLSIL.

This chain links TRBV10-1 with TRBJ2-1; 10 bases map to TRBD2. CDR3 size: 14 residues. Per germline, CDR1 WNHNN and CDR2 SYGVQD (reference sequence). V dropped 5 bases and J dropped 9; count of bases not matched to a gene: 7. This CDR3 reads CASSMQREGSEQFF. For the CDR3, the DNA is TGCGCCAGCAGTATGCAGCGGGAGGGCAGTGAGCAGTTCTTC.

The CDR3 reads CASSRDLRTAYNEQFF. The CDR3 DNA reads TGCGCCAGCAGCCGAGACCTCCGGACTGCCTACAATGAGCAGTTCTTC. J is TRBJ2-1 and V is TRBV4-1, with D possibly matching TRBD2 (5 bases). CDR1 and CDR2 (germline): MGHRA, YSYEKL. V was shortened by 4 bases and J by 2 bases, with 15 bases between the two germline ends. The CDR3 is 16 residues long.

The chain combines TRBV28 with TRBJ1-2; TRBD1 is a possible D gene (6 bases). V was trimmed by 11 bases and J by 7 bases, leaving 26 bases between them. This CDR3 spans 15 amino acids. CDR1 and CDR2 from the germline V gene are MDHEN and SYDVKM. The CDR3 spells CAGSGTKLHSGGYTF. DNA for the CDR3: TGTGCCGGTTCCGGGACAAAACTTCATTCGGGTGGCTACACCTTC.

This chain uses TRBV28 with TRBJ1-5; D remains unclear. Germline CDR1 is MDHEN and CDR2 is SYDVKM. Trimming took off 8 bases at V and 6 bases at J, with 11 bases between the two ends. This CDR3 is 12 amino acids long. CDR3 residues: CASVSVPQPQHF. The CDR3 DNA follows: TGTGCCAGCGTGTCGGTCCCTCAGCCCCAGCATTTT.